The clone carrying this T cell receptor (beta chain) was picked up one time. What it binds is unknown. The CDR3 is 13 residues long. Germline V gene lookup returns CDR1 MNHNS and CDR2 SASEGT. V was pared by 6 bases and J by 8 bases, with 14 bases between. This record comes from a study of cytomegalovirus exposure and HLA in healthy donors. Points from the study as a whole: Some public TCRs appeared in many individuals, while most sequences were rare. The study had only CMV serostatus as immune exposure information. It emerged from a later analysis that several of the most significant clusters appeared to be linked to common viral pathogens.

Though nominally healthy at sampling, donors likely had unrecorded immune exposures. The PCR ran on 60 Vbeta and 13 Jbeta primers. Some clones are missing from TCRdb's copy, which holds only in-frame ones; the method was immunoSEQ multiplex PCR. The repertoire holds roughly 200,000 clones, approximately 12% seen once, with under 10% in the top ten. J is TRBJ2-1 and V is TRBV6-1, with D unclear. This receptor was identified in a middle-aged man in good health and CMV-seropositive. Source material: PBMCs. Here the CDR3 DNA reads TGTGCCAGCAGGTTCTCGGAGACCCATGAGCAGTTCTTC. It codes for CASRFSETHEQFF.